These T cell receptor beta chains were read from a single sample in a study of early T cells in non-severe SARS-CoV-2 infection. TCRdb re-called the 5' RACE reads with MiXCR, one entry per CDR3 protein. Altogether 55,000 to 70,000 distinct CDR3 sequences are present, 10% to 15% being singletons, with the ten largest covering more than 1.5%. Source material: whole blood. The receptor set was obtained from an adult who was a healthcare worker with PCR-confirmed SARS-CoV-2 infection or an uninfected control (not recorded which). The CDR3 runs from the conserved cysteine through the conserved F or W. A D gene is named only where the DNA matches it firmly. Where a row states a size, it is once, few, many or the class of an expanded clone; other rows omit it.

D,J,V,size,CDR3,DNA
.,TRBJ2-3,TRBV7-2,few,CASSLLGQRTDTQYF,TGTGCCAGCAGCTTATTGGGGCAACGCACAGATACGCAGTATTTT
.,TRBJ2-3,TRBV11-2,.,CASSLGAGSPDTQYF,TGTGCCAGCAGCTTAGGGGCAGGGTCCCCAGATACGCAGTATTTT
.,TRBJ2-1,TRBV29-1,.,CSVSQPGMLFF,TGCAGCGTTTCTCAACCGGGGATGCTGTTCTTC
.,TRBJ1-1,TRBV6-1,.,CASSEYEGPNTEAFF,TGTGCCAGCAGTGAATACGAGGGCCCGAACACTGAAGCTTTCTTT
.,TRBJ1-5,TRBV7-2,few,CASSLRTREGQPQHF,TGTGCCAGCAGCTTACGGACGAGGGAGGGTCAGCCCCAGCATTTT
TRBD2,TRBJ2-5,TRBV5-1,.,CASSLAGGREETQYF,TGCGCCAGCAGCTTGGCGGGGGGGCGTGAAGAGACCCAGTACTTC
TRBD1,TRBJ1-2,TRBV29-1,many,CSARRRQGPYGYTF,TGCAGCGCTCGAAGGAGACAGGGTCCCTATGGCTACACCTTC
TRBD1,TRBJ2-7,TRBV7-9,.,CASSFGTGFYEQYF,TGTGCCAGCAGCTTCGGGACAGGGTTTTACGAGCAGTACTTC
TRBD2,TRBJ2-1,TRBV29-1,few,CSVERERGDNEQFF,TGCAGCGTTGAACGCGAGCGGGGGGACAATGAGCAGTTCTTC
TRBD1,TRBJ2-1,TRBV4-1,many,CASSQTGFEQLF,TGCGCCAGCAGCCAGACAGGGTTTGAACAGCTCTTC
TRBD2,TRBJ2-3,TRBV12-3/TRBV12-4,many,CASSLRASGGTDTQYF,TGTGCCAGCAGTTTACGGGCTAGCGGGGGTACAGATACGCAGTATTTT
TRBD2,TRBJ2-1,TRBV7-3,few,CASSSGTSGLNEQFF,TGTGCCAGCAGCTCCGGGACTAGCGGATTAAATGAGCAGTTCTTC
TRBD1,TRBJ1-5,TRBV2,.,CASKSPGTVNQPQHF,TGTGCCAGCAAAAGCCCCGGGACAGTTAATCAGCCCCAGCATTTT
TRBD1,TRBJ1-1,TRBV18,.,CASSPTGVAEAFF,TGTGCCAGCTCACCGACAGGGGTAGCTGAAGCTTTCTTT
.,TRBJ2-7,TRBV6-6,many,CASRNYRVPYEQYF,TGTGCCAGCAGGAATTACAGGGTGCCCTACGAGCAGTACTTC
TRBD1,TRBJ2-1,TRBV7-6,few,CASSFAGTGYYNEQFF,TGTGCCAGCAGCTTCGCCGGGACAGGCTACTACAATGAGCAGTTCTTC
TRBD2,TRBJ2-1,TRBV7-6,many,CASSLGGVTSYNEQFF,TGTGCCAGCAGCTTGGGGGGGGTTACCTCCTACAATGAGCAGTTCTTC
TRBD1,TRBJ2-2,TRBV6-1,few,CASSGTGGTNTGELFF,TGTGCCAGCAGTGGCACAGGGGGAACGAACACCGGGGAGCTGTTTTTT
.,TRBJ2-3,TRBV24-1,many,CATSAGSTSNTQYF,TGTGCCACCAGTGCAGGGTCCACGTCAAATACGCAGTATTTT
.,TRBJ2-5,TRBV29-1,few,CSVVRGTGETQYF,TGCAGCGTTGTCAGGGGGACTGGGGAGACCCAGTACTTC
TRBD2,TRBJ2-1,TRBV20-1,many,CSAYSGAEGHTEQFF,TGCAGTGCTTACAGCGGGGCCGAAGGGCACACTGAGCAGTTCTTC
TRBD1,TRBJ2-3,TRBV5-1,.,CASSFQGEDTQYF,TGCGCCAGCAGCTTCCAGGGGGAAGATACGCAGTATTTT
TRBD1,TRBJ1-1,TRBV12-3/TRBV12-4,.,CASRLGTGGSTEAFF,TGTGCCAGCAGACTGGGGACAGGGGGCTCTACTGAAGCTTTCTTT
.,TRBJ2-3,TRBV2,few,CASRTGGRSGDTQYF,TGTGCCAGCAGAACGGGGGGCCGGAGCGGGGATACGCAGTATTTT
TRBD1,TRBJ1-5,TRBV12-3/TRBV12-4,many,CASSLQGVNQPQHF,TGTGCCAGCAGTTTGCAGGGGGTAAATCAGCCCCAGCATTTT
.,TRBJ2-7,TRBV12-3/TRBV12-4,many,CASRGGPDEQYF,TGTGCCAGCAGGGGGGGCCCAGACGAGCAGTACTTC
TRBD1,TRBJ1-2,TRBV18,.,CASSPNDRGNGYTF,TGTGCCAGCTCACCTAATGACAGGGGTAATGGCTACACCTTC
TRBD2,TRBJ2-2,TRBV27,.,CASMAGGGVGELFF,TGTGCCAGCATGGCGGGGGGCGGCGTCGGGGAGCTGTTTTTT
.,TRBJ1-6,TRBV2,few,CASSAAGSYNSPLHF,TGTGCCAGCAGTGCGGCCGGCTCCTATAATTCACCCCTCCACTTT
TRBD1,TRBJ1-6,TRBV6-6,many,CASSGQGNSPLHF,TGTGCCAGCAGTGGACAGGGGAATTCACCCCTCCACTTT
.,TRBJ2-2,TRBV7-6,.,CASSLPNGVGELFF,TGTGCCAGCAGCTTACCCAATGGGGTCGGGGAGCTGTTTTTT
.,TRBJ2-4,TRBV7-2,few,CASSTYPTGAVENIQYF,TGTGCCAGCAGCACATACCCAACCGGGGCCGTTGAAAACATTCAGTACTTC
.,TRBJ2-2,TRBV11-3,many,CASSLGPAGGAGELFF,TGTGCCAGCAGCTTAGGTCCCGCAGGGGGGGCCGGGGAGCTGTTTTTT
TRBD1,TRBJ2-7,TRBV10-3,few,CAISSAGQGYEQYF,TGTGCCATCAGTTCGGCTGGACAGGGATACGAGCAGTACTTC
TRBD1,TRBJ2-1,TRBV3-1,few,CASSPRDRYNEQFF,TGTGCCAGCAGCCCCCGGGACAGATACAATGAGCAGTTCTTC
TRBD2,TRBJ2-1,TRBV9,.,CASSLAGESYNEQFF,TGTGCCAGCAGTCTAGCGGGGGAATCCTACAATGAGCAGTTCTTC
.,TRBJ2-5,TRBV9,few,CASSVTGQETQYF,TGTGCCAGCAGCGTGACAGGACAAGAGACCCAGTACTTC